The 12 T cell receptor beta chains reported below all come from one sample, sequenced in a study of shared clonotypes between healthy human individuals. Clones were sequenced by immunoSEQ multiplex PCR, and TCRdb holds only the in-frame ones, with some missing. The sample has about 1 million clones, about 76% seen once. What was sequenced was memory CD4+ T cells sorted from blood. Documented subset: CD45RA-negative fraction. The receptor source for this set is a man younger than 35 in good health.

This rearrangement joins TRBV10-2 to TRBJ1-5; TRBD1 might be the D (6 bases). Germline V lookup: CDR1 WSHSY, CDR2 SAAADI. Trimming cost V 7 bases and J 1 base, with 14 bases left between them. The CDR3 consists of 15 residues. CDR3 nucleotides: TGCGCCAGCACGCGGGACAAACAAAGCAATCAGCCCCAGCATTTT. Amino acids: CASTRDKQSNQPQHF.

The V gene is TRBV7-2, the J gene TRBJ2-3; a possible D gene is TRBD2 (7 bases). Deletions cut 5 bases from V and 0 bases from J, with 18 bases between. The CDR3 is made up of 17 amino acids. Germline-derived CDR1 and CDR2 are SGHTA and FQGNSA. The CDR3 sequence: CASSLLGAGASTDTQYF. The CDR3 DNA reads as TGTGCCAGCAGCCTCCTGGGGGCGGGAGCTAGCACAGATACGCAGTATTTT. Together with reference TRBV7-2 and TRBJ2-3, the CDR3 gives the full variable domain: GAGVSQSPSNKVTEKGKDVELRCDPISGHTALYWYRQSLGQGLEFLIYFQGNSAPDKSGLPSDRFSAERTGGSVSTLTIQRTQQEDSAVYLCASSLLGAGASTDTQYFGPGTRLTVL.

The rearrangement joins TRBV29-1 to TRBJ2-1, with D hard to call. Germline CDR1 reads SQVTM; CDR2 reads ANQGSEA. The ends were cut back, 0 bases at V and 8 bases at J, with 5 bases in the middle. This CDR3 has 11 residues. Written as DNA, the CDR3 is TGCAGCGTTGAAGACAGCCATGAGCAGTTCTTC. Its translation is CSVEDSHEQFF.

The J gene is TRBJ2-5, the V gene TRBV11-2; D gene ambiguous. Germline V gene sequence: CDR1 SGHAT, CDR2 FQNNGV. Trimming pared 7 bases from V and 4 bases from J, leaving 16 bases between. The CDR3 is 14 residues long. Written as DNA, the CDR3 is TGTGCCAGCAACCCCGTAAGAGCGCCAGAGACCCAGTACTTC. Protein: CASNPVRAPETQYF.

The chain couples TRBV7-8 to TRBJ1-1; 9 nucleotides align to TRBD1. The CDR3 runs 14 residues. Per germline, CDR1 SGHVS and CDR2 FQNEAQ. The V segment lost 5 bases and the J segment 7 bases; nucleotides outside the gene matches: 8. The CDR3 loop is CASSQGTGQGEAFF. For the CDR3, the DNA is TGTGCCAGCAGCCAGGGGACGGGACAGGGTGAAGCTTTCTTT. The full variable domain, in which reference TRBV7-8 and TRBJ1-1 provide the parts outside the CDR3, is GAGVSQSPRYKVAKRGQDVALRCDPISGHVSLFWYQQALGQGPEFLTYFQNEAQLDKSGLPSDRFFAERPEGSVSTLKIQRTQQEDSAVYLCASSQGTGQGEAFFGQGTRLTVV.

This clone was counted a few times. The chain employs TRBV6-1 and TRBJ1-5; D not certain. The CDR3 contains 15 residues. CDR1 and CDR2 (germline): MNHNS, SASEGT. The V end lost 7 bases, the J end lost 2 bases, and 15 bases lay between the germline ends. The CDR3 sequence: CASNYDLGGNQPQHF. The CDR3 DNA is TGTGCCAGCAACTATGATCTCGGGGGCAATCAGCCCCAGCATTTT.

This clone was detected only a few times. This sequence joins TRBV14 and TRBJ1-1; no clear D gene. CDR1 SGHDN and CDR2 FVKESK come from the germline V gene. The CDR3 is 13 amino acids. The V gene lost 2 bases and the J gene lost 1 base, with 5 bases spanning the gap. The CDR3 nucleotides are TGTGCCAGCAGCCAATCAGCGAACACTGAAGCTTTCTTT. Protein: CASSQSANTEAFF.

This chain joins TRBV18 and TRBJ2-2, with D possibly being TRBD1 (6 bases). In germline, CDR1 is KGHSH, CDR2 LQKENI. Trimming left V 5 bases short and J 3 bases short, with 16 bases between. This CDR3 is built from 16 residues. This CDR3 reads CASSLSRQDHTGELFF. For the CDR3, the DNA is TGTGCCAGCTCATTGTCCCGACAGGATCACACCGGGGAGCTGTTTTTT. Full variable domain (missing parts from reference TRBV18 and TRBJ2-2): NAGVMQNPRHLVRRRGQEARLRCSPMKGHSHVYWYRQLPEEGLKFMVYLQKENIIDESGMPKERFSAEFPKEGPSILRIQQVVRGDSAAYFCASSLSRQDHTGELFFGEGSRLTVL.

As DNA, the CDR3 is TGTGCCAGCAGTGACTGGACGGCTGGAAACACCATATATTTT. Protein: CASSDWTAGNTIYF. The V and J genes are TRBV25-1 and TRBJ1-3; D is unresolved. Germline V gives CDR1 MGHDK, CDR2 SYGVNS. Trimming shortened V by 3 bases and J by 2 bases, and 8 bases separated the two germline ends. The length of the CDR3 is 14 residues.

The chain recombines TRBV5-6 with TRBJ2-4, with D maybe TRBD1 (7 bases). With 1 base removed from V and 1 base from J, the gap between germline ends came to 18 bases. There are 18 residues in the CDR3. Germline CDR1 SGHDT, CDR2 YYEEEE. The DNA for the CDR3 is TGTGCCAGCAGCTTGTTCAGGGGGGATGTCTCGGCCAAAAACATTCAGTACTTC. Translated: CASSLFRGDVSAKNIQYF.

This chain connects TRBV27 to TRBJ2-3; TRBD1 or TRBD2 may be the D gene (5 bases each). The CDR3 is 15 amino acids. The V end was cut by 3 bases, the J end by 1 base, with 11 bases between. Germline CDR1 MNHEY, CDR2 SMNVEV (reference sequence). In DNA, the CDR3 is TGTGCCAGCAGTTTTCCGGGGCTCGGCACAGATACGCAGTATTTT. This encodes CASSFPGLGTDTQYF.

The chain uses TRBV5-4 and TRBJ2-2; the match to TRBD2 covers 10 bases. CDR3 size: 17 residues. V shed 4 bases, J shed 5 bases, and the junction held 11 bases outside the gene matches. Germline V gene data show CDR1 as SGHNT and CDR2 as YYREEE (reference sequence). CDR3 amino acids: CASSPDPQRGGTGELFF. The DNA for the CDR3 is TGTGCCAGCAGCCCCGACCCCCAGCGGGGGGGAACCGGGGAGCTGTTTTTT.